The T cell receptor beta chain under discussion was sequenced for a study of vaccination effects on CD4 cells after COVID-19. Prior to sequencing, the ViraFEST assay stimulated PBMC with viral peptide pools, which expanded the antigen-specific CD4+ T cells. Following a 10-day culture, CD4+ T cells were purified. Participants completed two doses of the BNT162b2 or mRNA-1273 vaccine. Of note for this clone: No antigen is known for it.

Profiling relied on immunoSEQ multiplex PCR, and the TCRdb table lists in-frame clones only, not all of them. The repertoire has fewer than 40,000 clones, 70% to 85% of them found once; the top ten carry roughly 2%. Source: CD4+ T cells from PBMCs cultured with HCoV-NL63 spike peptides, taken after COVID-19 vaccination. The source of this sequence is a human donor who received a COVID-19 vaccine. Some clones in this sample may be carry-over from other donors' samples.

Written as DNA, the CDR3 is TGTGCCAGCAGTGATCGGCGGGGGGCGCCGATCGTAAACTATGGCTACACCTTC. Amino acids: CASSDRRGAPIVNYGYTF. The chain joins TRBV6-1 to TRBJ1-2; tentatively, D is TRBD1 (6 bases). The CDR3 length is 18 residues. Germline assignment: CDR1 MNHNS and CDR2 SASEGT. Between the trimmed V and J ends, which lost 3 bases and 2 bases, there was a span of 22 bases.